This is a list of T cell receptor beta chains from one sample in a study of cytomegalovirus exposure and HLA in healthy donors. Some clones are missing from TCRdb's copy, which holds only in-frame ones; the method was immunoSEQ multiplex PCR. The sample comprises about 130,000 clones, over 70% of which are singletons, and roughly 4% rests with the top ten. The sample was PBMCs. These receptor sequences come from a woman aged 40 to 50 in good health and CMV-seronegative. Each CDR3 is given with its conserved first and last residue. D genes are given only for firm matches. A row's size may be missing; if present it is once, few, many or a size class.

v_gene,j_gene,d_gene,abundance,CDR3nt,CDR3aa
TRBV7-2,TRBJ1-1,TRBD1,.,TGTGCCAGCAGCCGTCGGACAGGGAGAACTGAAGCTTTCTTT,CASSRRTGRTEAFF
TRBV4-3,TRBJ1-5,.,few,TGCGCCAGCAGCCAAGAATCCGGGAACAATCAGCCCCAGCATTTT,CASSQESGNNQPQHF
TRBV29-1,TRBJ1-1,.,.,TGCAGCGTTGGAAATTGGGCCACTGAAGCTTTCTTT,CSVGNWATEAFF
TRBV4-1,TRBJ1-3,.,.,TGCGCCAGCAGCCAAGATCAAGTGAGCTACTCTGGAAACACCATATATTTT,CASSQDQVSYSGNTIYF
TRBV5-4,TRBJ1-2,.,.,TGTGCCAGCAGCTTGGGGACAAACCCTGGCTACACCTTC,CASSLGTNPGYTF
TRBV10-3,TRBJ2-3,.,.,TGTGCCATCAGTGCCGGGCCAGGGTCCACAGATACGCAGTATTTT,CAISAGPGSTDTQYF
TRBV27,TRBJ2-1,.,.,TGTGCCAGCAGTTTTGGCGGGCGTGTCAGTCTCAATGAGCAGTTCTTC,CASSFGGRVSLNEQFF
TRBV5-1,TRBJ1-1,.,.,TGCGCCAGCAGCTTTTCAGGGCAGACTGAAGCTTTCTTT,CASSFSGQTEAFF
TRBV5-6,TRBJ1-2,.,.,TGTGCCAGCAGTCTCGAGCAGGGCCTCTATGGCTACACCTTC,CASSLEQGLYGYTF
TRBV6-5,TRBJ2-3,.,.,TGTGCCAGCAGATCCCGGACTAACACAGATACGCAGTATTTT,CASRSRTNTDTQYF
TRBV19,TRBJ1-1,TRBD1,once,TGTGCCAGTAGTATGGGACAGGGTGTAGCTGAAGCTTTCTTT,CASSMGQGVAEAFF
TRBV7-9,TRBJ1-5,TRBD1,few,TGTGCCAGCAGCTCCTGGACAGGGGGCAGGAGCAATCAGCCCCAGCATTTT,CASSSWTGGRSNQPQHF
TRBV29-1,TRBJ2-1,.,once,TGCAGCGTTGTCTTTTTGTACAATGAGCAGTTCTTC,CSVVFLYNEQFF
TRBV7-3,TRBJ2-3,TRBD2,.,TGTGCCAGCAGCTTAACGGGGGGGAGGGGAGATACGCAGTATTTT,CASSLTGGRGDTQYF
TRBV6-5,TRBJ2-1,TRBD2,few,TGTGCCAGCAGCCGGGGACTAGCGGGAGCTGAGCAGTTCTTC,CASSRGLAGAEQFF
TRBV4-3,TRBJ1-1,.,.,TGCGCCAGCAGCCCGTCAGGGGTCGTCAACACTGAAGCTTTCTTT,CASSPSGVVNTEAFF
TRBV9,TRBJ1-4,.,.,TGTGCCAGCAGCGCCCACTATGGGACTAATGAAAAACTGTTTTTT,CASSAHYGTNEKLFF
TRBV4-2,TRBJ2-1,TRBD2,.,TGTGCCAGCAGCCAGCACACTAGCGGCGATGAGCAGTTCTTC,CASSQHTSGDEQFF
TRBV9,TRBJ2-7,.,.,TGTGCCAGCAGCCCCGGGGAGCGGCCCTCCTACGAGCAGTACTTC,CASSPGERPSYEQYF
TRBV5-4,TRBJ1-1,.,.,TGTGCCAGCAGCCCCGGGACATCGAACACTGAAGCTTTCTTT,CASSPGTSNTEAFF
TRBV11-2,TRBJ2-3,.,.,TGTGCCAGCAGTCAGCAGATTGGTGGGAACCGGGAAGATACGCAGTATTTT,CASSQQIGGNREDTQYF
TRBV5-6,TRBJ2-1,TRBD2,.,TGTGCCAGCAGCTTGGGAGGGCCCGGGGGGGGGTACAATGAGCAGTTCTTC,CASSLGGPGGGYNEQFF
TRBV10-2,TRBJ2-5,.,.,TGCGCCAGCAGTGCGCGGTACCGAGAGACCCAGTACTTC,CASSARYRETQYF
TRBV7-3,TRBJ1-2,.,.,TGTGCCAGCAGCCCCGGGAGGGGTGATGGCTACACCTTC,CASSPGRGDGYTF
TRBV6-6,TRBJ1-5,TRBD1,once,TGTGCCATTGGGGACAGGGGAAGCAATCAGCCCCAGCATTTT,CAIGDRGSNQPQHF
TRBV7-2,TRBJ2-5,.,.,TGTGCCAGCAGCTCTAGGCGAAATCAAGAGACCCAGTACTTC,CASSSRRNQETQYF
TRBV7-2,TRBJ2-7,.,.,TGTGCCAGCACTTTGGACACCTCCTACGAGCAGTACTTC,CASTLDTSYEQYF
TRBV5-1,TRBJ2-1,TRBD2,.,TGCGCCAGCAGCTTTGAGGCTAGCGGGGGGATGTCACGCAATGAGCAGTTCTTC,CASSFEASGGMSRNEQFF
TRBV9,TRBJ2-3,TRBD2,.,TGTGCCAGCAGCCCCGGGGGGACAGATACGCAGTATTTT,CASSPGGTDTQYF
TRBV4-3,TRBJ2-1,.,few,TGCGCCAGCAGCCAAGACCTAACAGGCTTCTACAATGAGCAGTTCTTC,CASSQDLTGFYNEQFF
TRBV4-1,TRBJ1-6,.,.,TGCGCCAGCAGCCAACTAACAGGGTTTAGACCCCTCCACTTT,CASSQLTGFRPLHF
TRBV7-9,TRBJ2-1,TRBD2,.,TGTTCCAGCAGCTCCAATAGCGGGGGGTCCTACAATGAGCAGTTCTTC,CSSSSNSGGSYNEQFF
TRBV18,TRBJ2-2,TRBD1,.,TGTGCCAGCTCATCCCGGACAGGGAACACCGGGGAGCTGTTTTTT,CASSSRTGNTGELFF
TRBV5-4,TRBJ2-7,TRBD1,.,TGTGCCACCAAGTTCAGGGGGTCCTACGAGCAGTACTTC,CATKFRGSYEQYF
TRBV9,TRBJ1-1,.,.,TGTGCCAGCAGCGTAGGTGACAGCTACACTGAAGCTTTCTTT,CASSVGDSYTEAFF
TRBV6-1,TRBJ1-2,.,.,TGTGCCAGCAGTGAAGGTCAGGGGTGGTACTATGGCTACACCTTC,CASSEGQGWYYGYTF
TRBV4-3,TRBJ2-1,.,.,TGCGCCAGCAGCCAAGAATATAGTCTGGACTGGCGAGGTGCGTTCTTC,CASSQEYSLDWRGAFF
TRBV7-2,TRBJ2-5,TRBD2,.,TGTGCCAGCAGCTTAGCTAGCGGGACGCAAGAGACCCAGTACTTC,CASSLASGTQETQYF
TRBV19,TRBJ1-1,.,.,TGTGCCAGTTCCGCCAGGGGTACTGAAGCTTTCTTT,CASSARGTEAFF
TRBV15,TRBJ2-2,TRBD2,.,TGTGCCACCAGCAGAGAACTGGCGGGAGGGCCTTTCGGGGAGCTGTTTTTT,CATSRELAGGPFGELFF
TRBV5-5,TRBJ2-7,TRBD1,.,TGTGCCAGCAGCTTGTTACCGGGACAGGGACTCTACGAGCAGTACTTC,CASSLLPGQGLYEQYF
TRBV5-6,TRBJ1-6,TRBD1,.,TGTGCCAGCAGCCATACCGGGACAGGGATTAAGAATTCACCCCTCCACTTT,CASSHTGTGIKNSPLHF
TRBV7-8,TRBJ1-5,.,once,TGTGCCAGCAGCTTAGAGGGTGGTAAGGGGCAGCCCCAGCATTTT,CASSLEGGKGQPQHF
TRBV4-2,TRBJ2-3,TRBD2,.,TGTGCCAGCAGCCAGGGCGGGGGGGCCGCAGATACGCAGTATTTT,CASSQGGGAADTQYF
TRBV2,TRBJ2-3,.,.,TGTGCCAGCAGTGATATCAGGACTTCCACAGATACGCAGTATTTT,CASSDIRTSTDTQYF
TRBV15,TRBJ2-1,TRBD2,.,TGTGCCACCCGGGGACTAGCGTTTGAGCAGTTCTTC,CATRGLAFEQFF
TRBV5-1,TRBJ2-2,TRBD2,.,TGCGCCAGCAGCCTATCGGGGGGGACCAACGAAAGGCTGTTTTTT,CASSLSGGTNERLFF
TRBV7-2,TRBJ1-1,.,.,TGTGCCAGCAGCTTAGCGGGGGGGGAAGCTTTCTTT,CASSLAGGEAFF
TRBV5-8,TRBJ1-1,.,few,TGTGCCAGCAGACCTAAACCTCAGGGGCCTGAAGCTTTCTTT,CASRPKPQGPEAFF
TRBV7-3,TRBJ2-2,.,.,TGTGCCAGCAGCCTAGACAGCAATCCCTTTGGCGGGGAGCTGTTTTTT,CASSLDSNPFGGELFF
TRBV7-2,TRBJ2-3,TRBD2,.,TGTGCCAGCAGCTCTAGCGGGAGAACCCCAGATACGCAGTATTTT,CASSSSGRTPDTQYF
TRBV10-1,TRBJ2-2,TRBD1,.,TGCGCCAGCAGGAGACAGGGTTTCGCGAACACCGGGGAGCTGTTTTTT,CASRRQGFANTGELFF
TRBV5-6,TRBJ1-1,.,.,TGTGCCAGCAGCTTGGTTTGGGGTATTGGGGGGATCAACACTGAAGCTTTCTTT,CASSLVWGIGGINTEAFF
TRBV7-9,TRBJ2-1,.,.,TGTGCCAGCAGCTTAAGGGGCTACAATGAGCAGTTCTTC,CASSLRGYNEQFF
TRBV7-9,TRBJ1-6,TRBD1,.,TGTGCCAGCAGCCTCCGGGACAGTAATTCACCCCTCCACTTT,CASSLRDSNSPLHF